This entry concerns a single T cell receptor beta chain. What it binds is unknown. CDR1 MNHEY and CDR2 SVGEGT come from the germline V gene. Trimming removed 6 bases from V and 0 bases from J; junction bases left unmatched: 22. The CDR3 contains 20 residues. These data come from a study of identical twins. Each CDR3 protein is one row after TCRdb ran MiXCR on the 5' RACE reads. The sample has 700,000 or so distinct CDR3 sequences; under 9% are singletons. General study points: Zero-insertion results could be subject to partial confounding by invariant MAIT and iNKT cells.

This sample also appeared in a second study, on yellow fever vaccine responses in identical twins.

The sample comprised PBMCs. The sequence was collected from a woman between 18 and 29 years old in good health. V and J are TRBV6-2 or TRBV6-3 and TRBJ2-7; 8 nucleotides align to TRBD2. The chain's CDR3 is CASRPPLWREDRASSYEQYF. The DNA of the CDR3 is TGTGCCAGCAGGCCCCCCTTATGGCGGGAGGACCGAGCCAGCTCCTACGAGCAGTACTTC.